This TCR beta chain was identified during a study of blood T cell repertoires in COVID-19. Study context: Acute-phase and convalescent COVID-19 samples originated in the United States, Italy and Spain.

V lost 3 bases and J lost 1, with 9 bases in between. The CDR3 runs 15 residues. Germline V gives CDR1 LNHDA, CDR2 SQIVND (reference sequence). The count of this clone is one. In the original processing: The authors estimated nucleated cell counts from reference gene primer amplification. Repertoires were generated with immunoSEQ multiplex PCR, while TCRdb's copy carries only in-frame clones and drops some. V, J and clone size are taken as reported in that table, and D and trimming were inferred from the DNA itself. The sample yields roughly 90,000 clones, roughly 87% seen once. The clonotype was recovered from a woman of 80 years or more with active COVID-19. V and J are TRBV19 and TRBJ2-2; no clear D gene. Sample: peripheral blood. The CDR3 DNA reads TGTGCCAGTAGTATGGTGGCACAGAACACCGGGGAGCTGTTTTTT. Amino acid sequence: CASSMVAQNTGELFF.